This T cell receptor beta chain was recorded in a study of Graves' ophthalmopathy and Graves' hyperthyroidism (dated by TCRdb to the late 2010s). With respect to the entire study: Peripheral blood was collected before any treatment was given, at the time of initial diagnosis. TCR beta repertoire signatures were used to distinguish Graves' ophthalmopathy from Graves' hyperthyroidism and to predict progression to ophthalmopathy. In total, some 140 blood samples were TCR-sequenced: 43 ophthalmopathy, about 75 hyperthyroidism and approximately 17 hyperthyroidism-to-ophthalmopathy patients. A discovery set of 95 to 100 patients (around 44 ophthalmopathy, 57 stable hyperthyroidism) was enrolled to explore V-J signatures distinguishing ophthalmopathy from hyperthyroidism. An independent validation cohort comprised around 20 hyperthyroidism patients and 15 to 17 patients who later progressed from hyperthyroidism to ophthalmopathy. In over 5 hyperthyroidism patients, the T-cell repertoire of thyroid tissue was compared with the T-cell repertoire of blood. After sampling, hyperthyroidism patients received methimazole starting at 30 mg daily, and ophthalmopathy patients received high-dose intravenous methylprednisolone.

The sample holds many counts of this clonotype. This receptor's antigen is unknown. One base away there is no much larger clone; base qualities are not given. Ophthalmopathy patients had moderately to severely active disease, Clinical Activity Score of at least 3, NOSPECS grade of at least 4, and disease duration under 3 months. Patients with other autoimmune diseases, uncontrolled infections, pregnancy or lactation were excluded from the study. Diagnosis relied on clinical symptoms, serum thyroxine, TRAb, thyroid ultrasound and orbital computed tomography. Ficoll-Paque density gradient centrifugation was used to isolate PBMCs from under 11 ml of fresh peripheral blood. Trizol reagent was used to extract the total RNA, and its quality was then checked on an Agilent 2100 Bioanalyzer. The research as a whole found: No statistical method was used to set the sample size in advance, and the investigators knew which group each participant was assigned to. In validation, the model predicted ophthalmopathy progression with more than 55% sensitivity and about 73% specificity; eleven to twelve predicted patients were CT-confirmed with GO in a median of approximately 6.5 months. In cross-validation, the 13-signature model distinguished ophthalmopathy from stable hyperthyroidism with approximately 88% sensitivity and roughly 81% specificity, and in the test set the corresponding values were approximately 80% and 75%. Most expanded thyroid clonotypes with frequency above 0.001 were also detected in blood, suggesting blood repertoires may reflect the thyroid immune response.

TCR beta CDR3 regions were amplified from RNA transcripts for repertoire sequencing. The first round was an RT-PCR using HTBI primers with the Qiagen OneStep RT-PCR kit, and this first round was followed by a second-round multiplex PCR, then size selection and purification. Libraries were sequenced paired-end with 100 bp reads on an Illumina HiSeq2000. The paper's processing steps were these. SOAPnuke was used for read processing, and reads with adapters, uncalled bases, a mean Phred below 15, or no exact constant-primer or identifier match were discarded. COPE v1.2.5 was used to merge high-quality paired reads. Unique nucleotide sequences were defined as clonotypes and aligned to IMGT TRB V, D and J references using MiTCR v1.1. The analysis was limited to V-J combinations with a frequency above 0.0001, which together covered around 99% of the repertoires. For each V-J combination, a TCR clonal expansion and chaos score was defined as the ratio of F50 clonal expansion to chaos observed in the TCRdist matrix. Welch's t-statistics and random forest were used to reduce the features to approximately 13 V-J combinations, which were then used as input to a naive Bayes classifier. The similarity between thyroid and blood repertoires was quantified using the Morisita-Horn index. The public sequencing data were trimmed at Q25 with fastp and processed into clonotypes with MiXCR by TCRdb, which kept only in-frame beta chains. When rows share a CDR3 protein, they turn into one entry using the most common DNA and genes. TCRdb, rather than the study authors, made the V and J calls. The sample records under 350,000 distinct CDR3 sequences, 15% to 20% of which are singletons. The ten top clones hold 9% to 15% of the sample.

Source material: peripheral blood. The TCR sequence derives from an adult man with Graves' ophthalmopathy.

The CDR3 region: CASSQEMGLRAFF. The bases are TGTGCCAGCAGCCAAGAGATGGGACTTAGAGCTTTCTTT. The receptor chain draws on TRBV14 and TRBJ1-1, and possibly TRBD1, on 5 matching bases. From the cysteine up to the phenylalanine, the CDR3 has a length of 13 residues. The kept DNA is CDR3 alone, 39 bases in frame from the first base. Via the germline V gene, CDR1 is SGHDN and CDR2 FVKESK. Relative to germline, V is 0 bases shorter and J is 10 bases shorter, with 12 bases between their ends.